This T cell receptor (beta chain) was captured in a study of blood T cell repertoires in COVID-19. Across the study: Both acute and convalescent COVID-19 samples were obtained from the United States, Italy and Spain.

V lost 5 bases, J lost 3 bases, and 10 bases lay in between. Looked up from germline, CDR1 is KGHSH and CDR2 is LQKENI. The CDR3 runs 13 residues. In its sample, this clone was seen once. The data were produced by immunoSEQ multiplex PCR, yet TCRdb's version contains in-frame clones alone and is incomplete. The sample carries some 160,000 clones, 89% recorded once. The rearrangement joins TRBV18 to TRBJ1-1; TRBD1 is a possible D gene (6 bases). The source of this sequence is a man in his fifties or sixties with acute or convalescent COVID-19. Sequenced input: peripheral blood. CDR3 amino acids: CASSTNRDTEAFF. CDR3 nucleotide sequence: TGTGCCAGCTCAACGAACAGGGACACTGAAGCTTTCTTT.